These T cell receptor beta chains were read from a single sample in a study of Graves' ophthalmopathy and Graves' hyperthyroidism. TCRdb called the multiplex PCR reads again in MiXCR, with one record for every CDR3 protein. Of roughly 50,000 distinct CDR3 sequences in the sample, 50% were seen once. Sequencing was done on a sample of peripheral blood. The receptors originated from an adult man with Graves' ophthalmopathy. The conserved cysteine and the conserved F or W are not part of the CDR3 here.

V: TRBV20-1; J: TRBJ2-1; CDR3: SARDRQAGVY
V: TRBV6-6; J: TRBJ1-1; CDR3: ASSFGFNTEAF
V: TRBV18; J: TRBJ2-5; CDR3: ASPPGGGLKETQY
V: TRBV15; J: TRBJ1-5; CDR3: ATSRQGGTNQPQH
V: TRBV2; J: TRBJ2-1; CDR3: ASIRTVLNEQF
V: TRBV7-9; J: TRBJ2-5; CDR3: ASSPTRGRGETQY
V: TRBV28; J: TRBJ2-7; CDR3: ASTVGTGDEQY
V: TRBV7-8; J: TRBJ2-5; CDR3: ASSPGLAETQY
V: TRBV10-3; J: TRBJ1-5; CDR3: AISESRLAGVNEQPQH
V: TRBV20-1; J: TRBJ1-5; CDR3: SGGEDRNQPQH
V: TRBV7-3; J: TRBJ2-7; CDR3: ASSPATGY
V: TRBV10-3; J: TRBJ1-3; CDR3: ASNQPGGTGNTIY
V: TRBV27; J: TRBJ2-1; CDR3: ASSHDSYNEQF
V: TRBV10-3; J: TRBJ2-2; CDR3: AISDGRNTGELF
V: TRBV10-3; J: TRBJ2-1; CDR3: AISESRLAGVREQF
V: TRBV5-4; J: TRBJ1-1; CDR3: ASSFDPQREGYTEAF
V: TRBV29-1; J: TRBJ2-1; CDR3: SVEPYNEQF
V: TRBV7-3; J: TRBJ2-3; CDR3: ASSYSSGAGDTQY
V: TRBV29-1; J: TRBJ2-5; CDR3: SVVLGAEARY
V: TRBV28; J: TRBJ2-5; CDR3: ASSLYWDREETQY
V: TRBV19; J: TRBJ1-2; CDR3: ASSDMNYGYT
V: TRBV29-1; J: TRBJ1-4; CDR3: SVGGRSSEKLF
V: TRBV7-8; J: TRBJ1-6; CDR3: ASSSPGQNSPLH
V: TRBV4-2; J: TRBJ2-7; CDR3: ASSQVAGASYEQY
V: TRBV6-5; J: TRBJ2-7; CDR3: ASSQDEPYEQY
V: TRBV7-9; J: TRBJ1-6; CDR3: ASNLGNSPLH
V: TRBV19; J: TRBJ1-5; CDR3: ASSKAVDSNQPQH
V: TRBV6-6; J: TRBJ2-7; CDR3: ASSYAGSSYEQY
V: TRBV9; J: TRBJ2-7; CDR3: ASSYSVTRGQDTSYEQY
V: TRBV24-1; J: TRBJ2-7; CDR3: ATSDYRVGVYEQY
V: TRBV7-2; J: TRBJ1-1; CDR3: ASSPFVRRALNTEAF
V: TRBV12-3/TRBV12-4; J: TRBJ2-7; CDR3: ASSLDGVYEQY
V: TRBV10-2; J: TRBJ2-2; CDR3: ASSWRADTGELF
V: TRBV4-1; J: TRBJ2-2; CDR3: ASSQDSGTSGGYTGELF
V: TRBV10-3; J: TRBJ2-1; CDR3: AISATSRGGPLNEQF
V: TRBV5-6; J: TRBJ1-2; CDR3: TSSLGTVPTYGYT
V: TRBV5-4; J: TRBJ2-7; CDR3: ASSRDSLRNTGELY
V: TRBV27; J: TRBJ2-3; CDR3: ASSLKTSGWTDTQY
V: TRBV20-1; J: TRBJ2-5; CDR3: SASPGLGETQY
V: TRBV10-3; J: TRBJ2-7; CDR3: AISTGTISYEQY
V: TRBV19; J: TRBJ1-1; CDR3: ASSTLQGATMNTEAF
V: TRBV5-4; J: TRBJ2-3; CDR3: ASSWQGSTDTQY
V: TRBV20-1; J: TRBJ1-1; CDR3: SARAREVVTTEAF
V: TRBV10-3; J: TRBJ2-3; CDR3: ASEQGGRTDTQY
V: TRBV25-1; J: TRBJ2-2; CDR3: ASETVTDGNTGELF
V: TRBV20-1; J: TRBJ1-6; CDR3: SARGGGSPLH